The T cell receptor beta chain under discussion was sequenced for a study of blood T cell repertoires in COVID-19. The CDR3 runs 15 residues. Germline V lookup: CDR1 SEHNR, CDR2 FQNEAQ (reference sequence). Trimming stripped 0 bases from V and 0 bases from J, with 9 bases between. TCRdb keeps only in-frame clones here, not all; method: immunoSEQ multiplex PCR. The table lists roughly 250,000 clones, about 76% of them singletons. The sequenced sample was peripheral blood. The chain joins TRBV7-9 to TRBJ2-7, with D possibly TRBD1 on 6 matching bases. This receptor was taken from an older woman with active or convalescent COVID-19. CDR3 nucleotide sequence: TGTGCCAGCAGCTTAGCGGACAGACCCTCCTACGAGCAGTACTTC. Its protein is CASSLADRPSYEQYF.